Reported below is one T cell receptor (beta chain). Its antigen is undetermined. Other DNA sequences in this sample translate to the same CDR3. V lost 5 bases and J 0 bases, leaving 8 bases between the germline ends. The CDR3 is 14 amino acids. CDR1 and CDR2 (germline): SGHTA, FQGNSA. Sequenced by immunoSEQ multiplex PCR; TCRdb stores in-frame clones only, minus some. The data contain around 88,000 clones, about 86% of them singletons. The data stem from a study of T cell responses to AZD1222 COVID-19 vaccine. Study-level results: Donors, mostly white British, included more females; clonal diversity was possibly underestimated.

The TCR originated in an adult in good health. This material consisted of peripheral blood, taken on day 0 of AZD1222 vaccination. The chain employs TRBV7-2 and TRBJ2-1, with no clear D. CDR3 in DNA: TGTGCCAGCAGCCTTCCTGGCTCCTACAATGAGCAGTTCTTC. It is translated as CASSLPGSYNEQFF.